The entry below gives a single TCR beta chain sequence along with its context. These data belong to a study of shared clonotypes between healthy human individuals. Sequencing was performed with immunoSEQ multiplex PCR; in TCRdb, only in-frame clones are kept and a portion is missing. This sample has around 2.5 million clones, with roughly 93% found just once. Subsets obtained from CD4+ cells comprised CD45RA+ naive and CD45RA-negative memory cells. This CDR3 is built from 16 residues. Between the trimmed V and J ends, which lost 0 bases and 5 bases, there was a span of 16 bases. Germline-derived CDR1 and CDR2 are MGHRA and YSYEKL.

The sequence came from a man aged 18 to 30 in good health. Some clones in this sample may be carry-over from other donors' samples. The material sequenced was naive CD4+ T cells from PBMCs. The subset denotes: CD45RA+ positively selected. The rearrangement links TRBV4-1 to TRBJ2-5; perhaps TRBD1 as D (6 bases). The CDR3 is CASSQEVGQRRETQYF. The CDR3 bases are TGCGCCAGCAGCCAAGAAGTCGGACAGCGGCGGGAGACCCAGTACTTC.